This T cell receptor (beta chain) is from a study of T cells in tumors after PD-1 blockade. The table came from immunoSEQ multiplex PCR; TCRdb's copy has only in-frame clones and leaves some out. The data hold under 75,000 clones, with roughly 70% observed a single time. This clone was detected only a few times. J gave up 8 bases and V 6 bases, and 14 bases lay outside the gene matches. CDR1 SGHTA and CDR2 FQGNSA come from the germline V gene. This CDR3 is built from 17 residues. J is TRBJ1-6 and V is TRBV7-2; TRBD1 matches at 9 bases. The sequencing here drew on PBMCs, taken after anti-PD-1 treatment. This sequence originates from a human donor with basal cell carcinoma. CDR3 sequence: CASSSTKSGTGYSPLHF. In nucleotides, the CDR3 is TGTGCCAGCAGTTCAACCAAATCCGGGACAGGGTATTCACCCCTCCACTTT.